This entry features one TCR beta chain sequence. Investigators isolated RNA and reverse transcribed it into cDNA to act as the sequencing template. Only in-frame clones appear in the TCRdb table, and some are missing; sequencing was by immunoSEQ multiplex PCR. The data show some 130,000 clones, 45% to 50% seen once. The study team obtained lesional scalp punch biopsies and peripheral blood from alopecia areata patients. Isolation of CD4+ and CD8+ T cells from PBMCs was achieved by sorting. The data were taken from a study of CD8+ T cells in alopecia areata. This CDR3 comprises 14 residues. Germline CDR1 is SGDLS and CDR2 is YYNGEE. V was trimmed by 0 bases and J by 7 bases, leaving 10 bases between them.

The origin of this receptor is a human donor with alopecia areata. The material was CD8+ T cells sorted from blood, obtained at week 0. V usage is TRBV9 and J usage is TRBJ2-2, with D uncertain. CDR3 in DNA: TGTGCCAGCAGCGTAGAGGGCATAGGCGGGGAGCTGTTTTTT. It translates to CASSVEGIGGELFF.